Sequencing of this T cell receptor beta chain was carried out in a study of T cell responses to AZD1222 COVID-19 vaccine. Some clones are missing from TCRdb's copy, which holds only in-frame ones; the method was immunoSEQ multiplex PCR. The sample consists of 95,000 to 130,000 clones, roughly 87% of them appearing once. On this clone itself: Its antigen is still unknown.

Study-level results: There were mostly white British donors and more females than males, and clonal diversity was possibly underestimated. Researchers report vaccine-associated CD4 TCRs spanning spike, with dominance at 160-218 and 743-854.

The CDR3 contains 14 residues. Trimming cost V 1 base and J 8 bases, with 15 bases left between them. The chain uses TRBV5-3 and TRBJ1-2; tentative D call: TRBD1 (5 bases). TRBV5-3 is an open reading frame, and its role is uncertain. The starting material was peripheral blood, obtained on day 0 of AZD1222 vaccination. The sequence derives from an adult in good health. Here the CDR3 reads CARSLKRGAKGYTF. Here the CDR3 DNA reads TGTGCCAGAAGCTTGAAACGGGGCGCGAAAGGCTACACCTTC.